The TCR beta chain under discussion was sequenced for a study of cytomegalovirus exposure and HLA in healthy donors. Whole-study results and caveats: Presence/absence analyses took donor sequencing depth as roughly uniform. In a later analysis, the majority of CMV-associated beta chains seemingly showed HLA restriction.

This clone was seen a few times. Its specificity is unknown. PCR used 60 Vbeta primers and 13 Jbeta primers. TCRdb's copy holds only in-frame clones and misses some; the assay was immunoSEQ multiplex PCR. The sample has 110,000 to 150,000 clones, roughly four fifths seen once. The TCR sequence derives from a woman in her 40s in good health and CMV-seronegative. Input material: PBMCs.

CDR3 amino acids: CASSLGQFSLFSPLHF. CDR3 sequence (DNA): TGTGCCAGCAGTTTGGGGCAGTTCTCGCTTTTTTCACCCCTCCACTTT. The gene calls are TRBV28 and TRBJ1-6; possibly TRBD1 for D (5 bases). Trimming removed 3 bases from V and 9 bases from J, with 18 bases in between. CDR1 and CDR2 from the germline V gene are MDHEN and SYDVKM. CDR3 length: 16 residues.